This T cell receptor beta chain was identified in a study of blood T cells in healthy people across ages. Germline CDR1 SGHAT, CDR2 FQNNGV. The CDR3 has 14 residues. With V trimmed by 3 bases and J by 5 bases, 4 bases remained unmatched. Staff drew around 10 milliliters of peripheral blood from each donor. This clonotype was counted at least ten times. Its cognate antigen is unknown. Broader study findings: Per-million-T-cell TCR beta diversity fell roughly linearly with age. Researchers said unsorted PBMCs prevented a conclusive naive versus antigen-experienced comparison.

Through a sample-barcoded 5' primer and a J-beta primer mix, a second PCR was run for 7 to 11 cycles. Carrying 12 random nucleotides, a template-switch adaptor labeled each individual cDNA molecule. One entry per CDR3 protein, called by TCRdb with MiXCR from the 5' RACE reads. The sample lists about 650,000 distinct CDR3 sequences, roughly 32% occurring once. This chain connects TRBV11-2 to TRBJ2-1, with TRBD2 identical over 7 bases. This TCR was sampled from an elderly woman in good health. The specimen sequenced was blood. The CDR3 loop is CASSFTGRDNEQFF. CDR3 coding DNA: TGTGCCAGCAGCTTCACGGGGAGGGACAATGAGCAGTTCTTC.